Below, one TCR beta chain is given with its context. This CDR3 comprises 15 residues. Germline loops: CDR1 MDHEN, CDR2 SYDVKM. Trimming removed 4 bases from V and 2 bases from J; junction bases left unmatched: 4. The record originates from a study of shared clonotypes between healthy human individuals. Sequencing used immunoSEQ multiplex PCR; TCRdb keeps in-frame clones, though not all of them. The table shows around 2.5 million clones, with roughly 93% occurring only once. V is TRBV28 and J is TRBJ2-3; 9 positions match TRBD2. Sample: naive CD4+ T cells from PBMCs. Subset reported: CD45RA+ positively selected. The sequence was obtained from a man aged 18 to 29 in good health. Some clones in this sample may be carry-over from other donors' samples. Here the CDR3 DNA reads TGTGCCAGCAGTTCCCTAGCGGGATTCACAGATACGCAGTATTTT. It specifies CASSSLAGFTDTQYF.